This T cell receptor (beta chain) was recorded in a study of blood T cell repertoires in COVID-19. The method was immunoSEQ multiplex PCR; TCRdb's version includes in-frame clones alone and lacks a portion of them. The table includes roughly 73,000 clones, around four fifths detected once. V lost 1 base and J lost 0, with 3 bases in between. The V gene's germline CDR1 is LGHDT and CDR2 YNNKEL (reference sequence). The CDR3 runs to 13 residues. J is TRBJ1-1 and V is TRBV3-1 (or the pseudogene TRBV3-2); D is unresolved. This sequence originates from a woman aged 60-70 years with acute or convalescent COVID-19. The sequencing sample was made of peripheral blood. In DNA form, the CDR3 reads TGTGCCAGCAGCCAAGCATTGAACACTGAAGCTTTCTTT. It is translated as CASSQALNTEAFF.